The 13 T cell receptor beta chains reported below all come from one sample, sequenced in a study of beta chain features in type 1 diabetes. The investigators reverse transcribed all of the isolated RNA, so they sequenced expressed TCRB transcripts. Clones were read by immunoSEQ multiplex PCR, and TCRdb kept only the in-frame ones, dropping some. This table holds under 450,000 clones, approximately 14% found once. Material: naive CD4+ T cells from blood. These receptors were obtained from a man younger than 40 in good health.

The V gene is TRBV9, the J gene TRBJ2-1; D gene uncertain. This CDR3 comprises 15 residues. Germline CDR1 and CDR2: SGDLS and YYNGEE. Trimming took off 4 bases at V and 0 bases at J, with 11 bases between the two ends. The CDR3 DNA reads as TGTGCCAGCAGCCAAAACCCAGGCTCCTACAATGAGCAGTTCTTC. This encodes CASSQNPGSYNEQFF.

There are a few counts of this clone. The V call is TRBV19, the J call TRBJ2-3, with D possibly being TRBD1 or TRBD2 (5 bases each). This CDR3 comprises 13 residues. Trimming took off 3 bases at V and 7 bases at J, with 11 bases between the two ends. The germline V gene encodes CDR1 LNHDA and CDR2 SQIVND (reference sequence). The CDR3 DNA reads TGTGCCAGTAGTATGAGGGGCCCAAATACGCAGTATTTT. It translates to CASSMRGPNTQYF.

CDR3 sequence reads: CASSLGSGSPQETQYF. For the CDR3, the DNA is TGCGCCAGCAGCTTGGGTAGCGGGAGCCCACAAGAGACCCAGTACTTC. The V gene is TRBV5-1, the J gene TRBJ2-5, with 9 bases identical to TRBD2. The CDR3 has 16 residues. The ends lost 0 bases at V and 2 bases at J; junction bases unmatched: 5. The V gene's germline CDR1 is SGHRS and CDR2 YFSETQ.

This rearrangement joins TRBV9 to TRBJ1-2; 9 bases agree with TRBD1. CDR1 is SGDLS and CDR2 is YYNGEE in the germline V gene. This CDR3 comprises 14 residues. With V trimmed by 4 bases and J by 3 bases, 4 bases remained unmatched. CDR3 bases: TGTGCCAGCAGCAAACAGGGGGCGTACTATGGCTACACCTTC. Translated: CASSKQGAYYGYTF.

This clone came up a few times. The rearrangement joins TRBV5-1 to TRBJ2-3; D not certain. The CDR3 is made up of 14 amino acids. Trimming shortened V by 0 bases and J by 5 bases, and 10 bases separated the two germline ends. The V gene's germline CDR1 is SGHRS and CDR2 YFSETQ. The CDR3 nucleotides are TGCGCCAGCAGCTTGGCCTTTATCGAAGATACGCAGTATTTT. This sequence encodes CASSLAFIEDTQYF.

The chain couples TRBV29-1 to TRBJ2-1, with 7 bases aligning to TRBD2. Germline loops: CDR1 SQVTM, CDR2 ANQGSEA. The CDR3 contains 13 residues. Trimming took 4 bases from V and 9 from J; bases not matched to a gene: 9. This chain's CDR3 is CSVASGIVSEQFF. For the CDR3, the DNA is TGCAGCGTTGCCAGCGGGATCGTCAGTGAGCAGTTCTTC.

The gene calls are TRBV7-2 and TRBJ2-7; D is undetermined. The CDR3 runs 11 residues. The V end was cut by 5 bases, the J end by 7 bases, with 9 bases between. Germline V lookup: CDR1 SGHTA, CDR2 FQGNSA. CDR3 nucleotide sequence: TGTGCCAGCAGCCCGCACGAGGAGCAGTACTTC. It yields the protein CASSPHEEQYF.

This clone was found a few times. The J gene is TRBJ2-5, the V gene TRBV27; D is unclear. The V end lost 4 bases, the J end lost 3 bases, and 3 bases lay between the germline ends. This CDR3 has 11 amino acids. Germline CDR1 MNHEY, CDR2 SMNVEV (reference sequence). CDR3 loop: CASSYKETQYF. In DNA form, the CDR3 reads TGTGCCAGCAGTTATAAAGAGACCCAGTACTTC.

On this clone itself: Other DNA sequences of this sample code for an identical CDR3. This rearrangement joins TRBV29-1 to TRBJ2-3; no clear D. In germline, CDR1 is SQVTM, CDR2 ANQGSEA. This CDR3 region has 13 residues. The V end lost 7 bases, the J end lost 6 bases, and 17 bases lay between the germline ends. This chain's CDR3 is CSEEGQAGDTQYF. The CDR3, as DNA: TGCAGCGAGGAAGGGCAGGCCGGGGATACGCAGTATTTT.

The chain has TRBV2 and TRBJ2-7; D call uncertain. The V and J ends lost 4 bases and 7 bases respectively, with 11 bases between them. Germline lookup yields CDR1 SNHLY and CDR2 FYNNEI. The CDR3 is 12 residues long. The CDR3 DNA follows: TGTGCCAGCAGTGGACAAGTAGGGGAGCAGTACGTC. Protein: CASSGQVGEQYV.

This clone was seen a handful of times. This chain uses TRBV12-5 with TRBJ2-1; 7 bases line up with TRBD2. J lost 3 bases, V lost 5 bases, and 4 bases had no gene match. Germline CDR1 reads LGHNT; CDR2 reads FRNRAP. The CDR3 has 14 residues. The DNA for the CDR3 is TGTGCTAGTGGTCAACGGACTAGCTACAATGAGCAGTTCTTC. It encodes CASGQRTSYNEQFF.

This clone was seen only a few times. The CDR3: CASSQGLSYEQYV. CDR3 DNA: TGCGCCAGCAGCCAGGGACTCTCCTACGAGCAGTACGTC. The J gene is TRBJ2-7, the V gene TRBV4-1; a weak D match, TRBD2 (6 bases). Trimming took off 3 bases at V and 0 bases at J, with 6 bases between the two ends. The CDR3 length is 13 residues. Germline V gene lookup returns CDR1 MGHRA and CDR2 YSYEKL.

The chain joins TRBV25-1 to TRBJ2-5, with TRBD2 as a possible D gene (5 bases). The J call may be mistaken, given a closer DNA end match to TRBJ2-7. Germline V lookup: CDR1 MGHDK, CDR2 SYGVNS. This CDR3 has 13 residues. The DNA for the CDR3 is TGTGCCAGCAGTAGGACGGGAACCTACGAGCAGTACTTC. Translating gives CASSRTGTYEQYF.